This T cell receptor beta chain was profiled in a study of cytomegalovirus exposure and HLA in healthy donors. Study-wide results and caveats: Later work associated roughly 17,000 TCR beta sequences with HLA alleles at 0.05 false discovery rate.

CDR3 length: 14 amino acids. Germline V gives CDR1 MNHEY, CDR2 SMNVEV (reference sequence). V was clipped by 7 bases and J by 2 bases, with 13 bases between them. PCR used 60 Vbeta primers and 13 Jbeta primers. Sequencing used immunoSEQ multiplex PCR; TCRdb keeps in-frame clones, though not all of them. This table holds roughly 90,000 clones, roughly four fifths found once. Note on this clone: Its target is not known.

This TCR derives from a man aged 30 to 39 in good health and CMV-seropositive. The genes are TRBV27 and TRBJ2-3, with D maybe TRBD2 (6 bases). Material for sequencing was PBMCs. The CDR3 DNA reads TGTGCCAGCACTCGTGCGGGGTACACAGATACGCAGTATTTT. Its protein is CASTRAGYTDTQYF.